This entry features one T cell receptor (beta chain) sequence. Its antigen is not identified. Other DNA sequences in the same sample also yield this CDR3. The source of the sample is a study of long-term antiretroviral therapy in people with HIV. Study-wide findings and caveats: Older ART regimens were possibly in use when the blood was collected between the mid-2000s and the late 2010s. Against controls, HIV repertoires showed narrower ranges of CDR3 length.

Germline V gene sequence: CDR1 PRHDT, CDR2 FYEKMQ (reference sequence). CDR3 size: 14 residues. Trimming cost V 0 bases and J 2 bases, with 8 bases left between them. Samples were assayed with immunoSEQ v3.0 at survey level. Sequenced by immunoSEQ multiplex PCR; TCRdb stores in-frame clones only, minus some. The sample shows roughly 32,000 clones, about 82% of them seen only once. The genes are TRBV13 and TRBJ2-7; D unclear. The sample in question was unsorted PBMCs, obtained 3.3 years after starting antiretroviral therapy. The TCR comes from a man between 18 and 29 years old with HIV. As DNA, the CDR3 is TGTGCCAGCAGCTTAGGGCGAGGAGCCTACGAGCAGTACTTC. Amino acid sequence: CASSLGRGAYEQYF.